A single sample is the source of the 12 T cell receptor beta chains below, sequenced in a study of human T cells and chemical hapten exposure. TCRdb passed the RACE reads through MiXCR, listing each CDR3 protein once. The sample carries over 130,000 distinct CDR3 sequences, about 10% recorded once. Time point reported: patch test 2, 6 weeks after DPC sensitization. Sample treatment: therapeutic diphenylcyclopropenone sensitization with weekly scalp DPC. Sample: whole blood, taken in connection with sensitization to the hapten diphenylcyclopropenone (DPC). All receptors come from a woman in her forties or fifties with alopecia areata. Some clones in this sample may be carry-over from other donors' samples.

This clonotype was seen only a few times. V and J are TRBV29-1 and TRBJ1-1; possible D gene TRBD1, 6 bases. The CDR3 is 10 amino acids. The germline CDR1 and CDR2 sequences are SQVTM and ANQGSEA. CDR3 nucleotides: TGCGGGGGCCTGAACACTGAAGCTTTCTTT. This sequence encodes CGGLNTEAFF.

This clonotype was seen a few times. The chain joins TRBV11-3 to TRBJ2-1; 10 bases align to TRBD2. V lost 1 base, J lost 4 bases, and 7 bases stayed unmatched. From germline, CDR1 is SGHNT and CDR2 YENEEA. The CDR3 contains 17 residues. CDR3 sequence (DNA): TGTGCCAGCAGCTTAGGACCCACTAGCGGGGATTACAATGAGCAGTTCTTC. Encoded protein: CASSLGPTSGDYNEQFF.

This clonotype was counted between two and nine times. A read error may produce the germline difference seen at one junction end. DNA of the CDR3: TGTGCCAGCAGTTGGAAACGGGACAGGGGAATCTTC. It is translated as CASSWKRDRGIF. The chain employs TRBV28 and TRBJ2-1; 10 nucleotides align to TRBD1. Germline V gene data show CDR1 as MDHEN and CDR2 as SYDVKM. The CDR3 covers 12 residues. Complete variable domain (other parts from reference TRBV28 and TRBJ2-1): DVKVTQSSRYLVKRTGEKVFLECVQDMDHENMFWYRQDPGLGLRLIYFSYDVKMKEKGDIPEGYSVSREKKERFSLILESASTNQTSMYLCASSWKRDRGIFGPGTRLTVL.

This clonotype was picked up many times. This chain connects TRBV27 to TRBJ2-2; D possibly uses TRBD1 or TRBD2 (5 bases each). The V gene's germline CDR1 is MNHEY and CDR2 SMNVEV (reference sequence). CDR3 size: 16 residues. V lost 6 bases and J 1 base, leaving 15 bases between the germline ends. This chain's CDR3 is CASSPGPGQNTGELFF. CDR3 bases: TGTGCCAGCAGCCCTGGCCCGGGGCAGAACACCGGGGAGCTGTTTTTT.

The DNA for the CDR3 is TGCAGCGGAGGGAATCAAAACATTCAGTACTTC. Its protein product is CSGGNQNIQYF. The V and J genes are TRBV29-1 and TRBJ2-4; weak D call: TRBD2 (5 bases). Per the germline V gene, CDR1 is SQVTM and CDR2 is ANQGSEA. This CDR3 comprises 11 residues. V was cut by 7 bases and J by 5 bases, with 9 bases left in between.

This clonotype was observed a few times. This rearrangement joins TRBV19 to TRBJ2-7; the D call may be TRBD1 or TRBD2 (5 bases each). Germline V lookup: CDR1 LNHDA, CDR2 SQIVND (reference sequence). CDR3 length: 12 amino acids. With 3 bases removed from V and 6 bases from J, the gap between germline ends came to 9 bases. Here the CDR3 reads CASSMGPSEQYF. The CDR3 DNA sequence: TGTGCCAGTAGTATGGGACCCAGCGAGCAGTACTTC.

A word on this clonotype: A much larger clone is a single base away; this may be a read error. The CDR3 end shows no conserved phenylalanine or tryptophan, and so a read error is likely. The CDR3 coding sequence is TGTGCCAGCAGTCCCGCGGGGAGGAGTCTAAACTATGGCTACACCCTC. Its protein product is CASSPAGRSLNYGYTL. This chain links TRBV28 with TRBJ1-2; D gene unclear. Between the trimmed V and J ends, which lost 5 bases and 2 bases, there was a span of 18 bases. CDR3 length equals 16 residues. Per the germline V gene, CDR1 is MDHEN and CDR2 is SYDVKM.

This clonotype was seen a handful of times. The chain employs TRBV7-2 and TRBJ2-3; no clear D gene. Deletions cut 3 bases from V and 4 bases from J, with 11 bases between. CDR3 length equals 14 residues. From germline, CDR1 is SGHTA and CDR2 FQGNSA. The CDR3 reads CASSFTTASDTQYF. CDR3 in DNA: TGTGCCAGCAGCTTCACCACAGCGTCAGATACGCAGTATTTT. Full variable domain (outside the CDR3, taken from reference TRBV7-2 and TRBJ2-3): GAGVSQSPSNKVTEKGKDVELRCDPISGHTALYWYRQSLGQGLEFLIYFQGNSAPDKSGLPSDRFSAERTGGSVSTLTIQRTQQEDSAVYLCASSFTTASDTQYFGPGTRLTVL.

This clonotype was seen a few times. The chain couples TRBV7-8 to TRBJ2-7, with 10 nucleotides matching TRBD1. The V gene end was trimmed by 1 base and the J gene end by 0 bases; junction bases not matched to a gene: 0. Germline CDR1 and CDR2: SGHVS and FQNEAQ. The CDR3 is made up of 15 amino acids. The CDR3 spells CASSLGTGGSYEQYF. The CDR3 DNA follows: TGTGCCAGCAGCTTAGGGACAGGGGGCTCCTACGAGCAGTACTTC.

The chain carries TRBV29-1 and TRBJ2-7; D gene uncertain. CDR1 and CDR2 from the germline V gene are SQVTM and ANQGSEA. The CDR3 has 12 residues. The ends were cut back, 4 bases at V and 2 bases at J, with 9 bases in the middle. The CDR3: CSVGGNPYEQYF. The CDR3 coding sequence is TGCAGCGTTGGCGGTAACCCCTACGAGCAGTACTTC.

This clonotype was picked up many times. The rearrangement links TRBV25-1 to TRBJ2-2; D gene ambiguous. The CDR3 totals 13 residues. The V end was cut by 4 bases, the J end by 4 bases, with 7 bases between. Germline CDR1 is MGHDK and CDR2 is SYGVNS. The CDR3 spells CASSGSITGELFF. CDR3 sequence (DNA): TGTGCCAGCAGTGGATCCATCACCGGGGAGCTGTTTTTT.

The genes are TRBV29-1 and TRBJ1-2; 9 bases are a match to TRBD1. With 3 bases clipped from V and 6 bases from J, the junction kept 5 bases outside the gene matches. The CDR3 totals 13 residues. Germline lookup yields CDR1 SQVTM and CDR2 ANQGSEA. CDR3 DNA sequence: TGCAGCGTTGACGACAGGGGGTACAATGGCTACACCTTC. Its translation: CSVDDRGYNGYTF.